Listed below are T cell receptor beta chains from one sample, sequenced in a study of CD8 T cells in ankylosing spondylitis. TCRdb re-derived calls from the 5' RACE reads in MiXCR, one entry per CDR3 protein. Of 300,000 to 400,000 distinct CDR3 sequences listed, 20% to 25% are singletons. The sample consisted of blood, either unsorted or a sorted T cell fraction (not recorded which). All receptors derive from a male donor with ankylosing spondylitis. Both conserved end residues are part of each CDR3. D genes are given only for firm matches. Clone size is not always given. Where it is, it says once, few, many or a class for expanded clones.

v_gene	abundance	j_gene	d_gene	CDR3aa	CDR3nt
TRBV30	once	TRBJ2-6	.	CAWSSPGGLGANVLTF	TGTGCCTGGAGTTCCCCCGGGGGGCTCGGGGCCAACGTCCTGACTTTC
TRBV7-9	.	TRBJ2-2	TRBD2	CASSLGVASGNTGELFF	TGTGCCAGCAGCTTAGGGGTCGCTAGCGGGAACACCGGGGAGCTGTTTTTT
TRBV29-1	.	TRBJ1-2	.	CSVIQGGYGYTF	TGCAGCGTAATACAGGGTGGCTATGGCTACACCTTC
TRBV12-3/TRBV12-4	few	TRBJ1-5	.	CASSLVRQGSIQPQHF	TGTGCCAGCAGTTTAGTCCGTCAGGGATCCATACAGCCCCAGCATTTT
TRBV5-1	few	TRBJ2-2	TRBD2	CASSLVSSSGRGDTGELFF	TGCGCCAGCAGCTTGGTCTCTTCTAGCGGGAGAGGAGATACCGGGGAGCTGTTTTTT
TRBV12-3/TRBV12-4	few	TRBJ2-7	.	CASSSYLEQYF	TGTGCCAGCAGTAGCTACCTCGAGCAGTACTTC
TRBV29-1	many	TRBJ2-5	.	CSVGKGGTVGETQYF	TGCAGCGTCGGAAAGGGCGGGACTGTGGGAGAGACCCAGTACTTC
TRBV30	.	TRBJ1-1	.	CAWRLTANTEAFF	TGTGCCTGGAGGCTGACAGCGAACACTGAAGCTTTCTTT
TRBV11-2	.	TRBJ2-1	.	CASSRVRGTVSEQFF	TGTGCCAGCAGCCGCGTTAGGGGGACGGTGAGTGAGCAGTTCTTC
TRBV20-1	few	TRBJ2-3	.	CSARDWREYSDTQYF	TGCAGTGCTAGAGATTGGCGGGAATACTCAGATACGCAGTATTTT
TRBV20-1	.	TRBJ1-5	.	CSARGTEGDQPQHF	TGCAGTGCTAGAGGGACAGAAGGAGATCAGCCCCAGCATTTT
TRBV5-1	few	TRBJ2-2	.	CASSLVAAPSATGELFF	TGCGCCAGCAGCTTGGTAGCGGCCCCCTCGGCGACCGGGGAGCTGTTTTTT
TRBV6-2/TRBV6-3	.	TRBJ2-3	TRBD1	CASSPSYRGPTDTQYF	TGTGCCAGCAGTCCCTCTTACAGGGGGCCCACAGATACGCAGTATTTT
TRBV6-2/TRBV6-3	.	TRBJ2-5	TRBD1	CASERDRGIETQYF	TGTGCCAGCGAACGGGACAGGGGGATCGAGACCCAGTACTTC
TRBV5-1	.	TRBJ2-7	.	CASSRDLGGYYEQYF	TGCGCCAGCAGCCGAGATTTGGGGGGCTACTACGAGCAGTACTTC
TRBV2	.	TRBJ2-5	TRBD2	CASSKSSGRETQYF	TGTGCCAGCAGTAAATCTAGCGGGAGGGAGACCCAGTACTTC
TRBV18	.	TRBJ2-7	TRBD1	CASSTDRGQYYEQYF	TGTGCCAGCTCAACAGACAGGGGGCAGTACTACGAGCAGTACTTC
TRBV5-1	.	TRBJ1-3	.	CASSLTPGDGGNTIYF	TGCGCCAGCAGCTTGACCCCAGGGGACGGAGGAAACACCATATATTTT
TRBV4-3	.	TRBJ2-1	TRBD2	CASSQETGGYNEQFF	TGCGCCAGCAGCCAAGAGACCGGGGGGTACAATGAGCAGTTCTTC
TRBV10-3	few	TRBJ2-1	TRBD2	CAISESRGGRPYNEQFF	TGTGCCATCAGTGAGTCGAGGGGCGGGAGGCCATACAATGAGCAGTTCTTC
TRBV14	.	TRBJ2-7	.	CASSQGKGITYEQYF	TGTGCCAGCAGCCAAGGGAAGGGGATTACCTACGAGCAGTACTTC
TRBV7-9	few	TRBJ2-7	.	CATGTYSYEQYF	TGTGCCACAGGGACGTATTCCTACGAGCAGTACTTC
TRBV12-3/TRBV12-4	.	TRBJ2-7	TRBD2	CASSSAGSGRPYEQYF	TGTGCCAGCAGTTCCGCGGGTAGCGGGCGGCCCTACGAGCAGTACTTC
TRBV20-1	.	TRBJ2-1	TRBD2	CSASLAGQPYNEQFF	TGCAGTGCTAGCCTAGCGGGCCAACCATACAATGAGCAGTTCTTC
TRBV29-1	many	TRBJ2-7	TRBD1	CSVEGRTGEYEQYF	TGCAGCGTTGAAGGAAGGACAGGCGAGTACGAGCAGTACTTC
TRBV27	.	TRBJ1-5	TRBD1	CASSPGGQGSHPQHF	TGTGCCAGCAGCCCGGGGGGACAGGGGAGTCACCCCCAGCATTTT
TRBV18	few	TRBJ1-2	.	CASSPRRTNYGYTF	TGTGCCAGCTCACCACGACGGACCAACTATGGCTACACCTTC
TRBV4-1	.	TRBJ1-6	TRBD1	CASSFGTGLGSPLHF	TGCGCCAGCAGCTTTGGGACAGGTCTAGGATCACCCCTCCACTTT
TRBV7-9	.	TRBJ2-1	.	CASSLVFVSYNEQFF	TGTGCCAGCAGCTTAGTCTTCGTCTCCTACAATGAGCAGTTCTTC
TRBV12-3/TRBV12-4	.	TRBJ2-1	TRBD2	CASSFVYGTSGSKIEQFF	TGTGCCAGCAGTTTTGTTTATGGCACTAGCGGGAGTAAGATTGAGCAGTTCTTC
TRBV24-1	.	TRBJ2-1	TRBD2	CATSDPTSGGRGEQFF	TGTGCCACCAGTGACCCTACTAGCGGGGGGCGCGGTGAGCAGTTCTTC
TRBV9	many	TRBJ2-1	TRBD2	CASSVLGLAGLDEQFF	TGTGCCAGCAGCGTCCTGGGACTAGCGGGACTCGATGAGCAGTTCTTC
TRBV3-1	.	TRBJ1-2	.	CASSQGGWGGYTF	TGTGCCAGCAGCCAAGGAGGCTGGGGTGGCTACACCTTC
TRBV20-1	.	TRBJ2-1	TRBD2	CSASGGLAGETYNEQFF	TGCAGTGCAAGCGGGGGACTAGCGGGAGAGACCTACAATGAGCAGTTCTTC
TRBV4-3	.	TRBJ2-7	.	CASSQDNTGGFEQYF	TGCGCCAGCAGCCAAGATAATACCGGTGGCTTCGAGCAGTACTTC
TRBV10-3	few	TRBJ1-3	.	CAMASRNTIYF	TGTGCCATGGCAAGTCGAAACACCATATATTTT
TRBV7-9	few	TRBJ2-3	.	CASSPLGHTTDTQYF	TGTGCCAGCAGCCCCCTCGGACACACCACAGATACGCAGTATTTT
TRBV10-1	.	TRBJ2-5	.	CASSEGLTEPGETQYF	TGCGCCAGCAGTGAAGGTCTTACTGAGCCTGGAGAGACCCAGTACTTC
TRBV3-1	few	TRBJ1-4	.	CASSQPGRGRNEKLFF	TGTGCCAGCAGCCAACCGGGACGGGGGCGTAATGAAAAACTGTTTTTT
TRBV5-1	.	TRBJ2-1	.	CASSIDSPVYNEQFF	TGCGCCAGCAGCATAGACAGCCCCGTATACAATGAGCAGTTCTTC
TRBV29-1	.	TRBJ1-4	.	CSAGDEKLFF	TGCAGCGCTGGGGATGAAAAACTGTTTTTT
TRBV9	.	TRBJ1-1	.	CASSGGQRDNMNTEAFF	TGTGCCAGCAGCGGCGGACAAAGGGACAACATGAACACTGAAGCTTTCTTT
TRBV6-5	few	TRBJ2-2	TRBD2	CASSYSAGGGNTGELFF	TGTGCCAGCAGTTACAGCGCGGGAGGCGGTAACACCGGGGAGCTGTTTTTT
TRBV28	.	TRBJ2-5	TRBD2	CASRSGGGYQETQYF	TGTGCCAGCAGGAGCGGCGGGGGGTACCAAGAGACCCAGTACTTC
TRBV19	.	TRBJ1-1	.	CASSVSRSNTEAFF	TGTGCCAGTAGTGTGTCCAGGTCGAACACTGAAGCTTTCTTT